The 14 T cell receptor beta chains listed next were all sequenced from one sample in a study of response to subunit inactivated influenza vaccine. TCRdb re-analysed the RT-PCR reads in MiXCR, keeping a single row per CDR3 protein. The table includes a few hundred thousand distinct CDR3 sequences, roughly 22% detected once. The material sequenced was PBMCs from blood, taken roughly 20 months after vaccination. These receptors were taken from a man aged 50-75 years who received an inactivated influenza vaccine.

This clonotype was found once. The chain uses TRBV7-2 and TRBJ1-3; D is undetermined. Trimming took off 5 bases at V and 6 bases at J, with 11 bases between the two ends. CDR1 SGHTA and CDR2 FQGNSA come from the germline V gene. This CDR3 region has 13 residues. In DNA, the CDR3 is TGTGCCAGCAGCCCCAGACTGCCAAACACCATATATTTT. Residues: CASSPRLPNTIYF.

V gene TRBV5-8 combines with J gene TRBJ1-6, with 7 bases aligning to TRBD1. V dropped 2 bases and J dropped 11; count of bases not matched to a gene: 4. This CDR3 contains 13 residues. CDR1 SGHTS and CDR2 YDEGEE come from the germline V gene. CDR3 DNA: TGTGCCAGCAGCTTTGACAGGGTGACACCCCTCCACTTT. Amino acids: CASSFDRVTPLHF.

The J gene is TRBJ1-4, the V gene TRBV15, with no clear D. This CDR3 has 15 residues. Trimming shortened V by 5 bases and J by 0 bases, and 10 bases separated the two germline ends. Germline values: CDR1 LNHNV, CDR2 YYDKDF (reference sequence). The CDR3 protein is CATSPRRATNEKLFF. In DNA, the CDR3 is TGTGCCACCAGCCCCCGACGAGCAACTAATGAAAAACTGTTTTTT.

A single count supports this clonotype. This chain joins TRBV29-1 and TRBJ1-6; D not resolved. This CDR3 region has 13 residues. The V gene lost 5 bases and the J gene lost 0 bases, with 5 bases spanning the gap. Germline-derived CDR1 and CDR2 are SQVTM and ANQGSEA. CDR3 sequence reads: CSVRSSYNSPLHF. In DNA, the CDR3 is TGCAGCGTTCGGAGCTCCTATAATTCACCCCTCCACTTT.

V gene TRBV5-1 combines with J gene TRBJ2-7; D might be TRBD1 (6 bases). CDR1 is SGHRS, CDR2 YFSETQ, per germline. The germline V and J ends were trimmed by 4 bases and 2 bases, with 22 bases remaining between them. The CDR3 covers 17 residues. This CDR3 is CASSPTPTGQVTYEQYF. CDR3 bases: TGCGCCAGCAGCCCGACCCCGACAGGACAAGTAACCTACGAGCAGTACTTC.

The chain joins TRBV20-1 to TRBJ2-1; 8 bases match TRBD2. CDR1 is DFQATT and CDR2 is SNEGSKA in the germline V gene (reference sequence). V lost 3 bases, J lost 8 bases, and 12 bases stayed unmatched. CDR3 length: 15 amino acids. The CDR3 spells CSASGGALHVHEQFF. CDR3 DNA: TGCAGTGCTAGCGGGGGGGCCCTTCATGTCCATGAGCAGTTCTTC.

There are a few counts of this clonotype. The chain joins TRBV19 to TRBJ1-5; D ambiguous. The CDR3 totals 15 residues. The V and J ends lost 3 bases and 0 bases respectively, with 9 bases between them. Germline lookup yields CDR1 LNHDA and CDR2 SQIVND (reference sequence). The CDR3 DNA follows: TGTGCCAGTAGTATTGGCAGTTATAGCAATCAGCCCCAGCATTTT. It encodes CASSIGSYSNQPQHF.

V is TRBV28 and J is TRBJ2-3; TRBD1 agrees at 9 bases. The CDR3 totals 12 residues. V lost 3 bases to trimming and J lost 13 bases; unmatched junction nucleotides: 5. Per the germline V gene, CDR1 is MDHEN and CDR2 is SYDVKM. CDR3 amino acids: CASSLGTGLKYF. Here the CDR3 DNA reads TGTGCCAGCAGTTTGGGGACAGGGCTTAAGTATTTT.

The chain recombines TRBV28 with TRBJ2-4; the D gene is possibly TRBD1 (5 bases). V gave up 5 bases and J gave up 6 bases, with 23 bases separating them. The CDR3 is made up of 17 amino acids. Looked up from germline, CDR1 is MDHEN and CDR2 is SYDVKM. CDR3 in amino acids: CASSPQGSSGIRNIQYF. For the CDR3, the DNA is TGTGCCAGCAGTCCTCAAGGAAGCTCAGGGATTAGAAACATTCAGTACTTC.

The chain links TRBV6-1 to TRBJ1-6; TRBD1 agrees at 7 bases. V lost 5 bases to trimming and J lost 8 bases; unmatched junction nucleotides: 9. The CDR3 consists of 15 residues. Germline V lookup: CDR1 MNHNS, CDR2 SASEGT. CDR3 residues: CASSRQTGRHSPLHF. The CDR3 DNA reads as TGTGCCAGCAGTAGACAGACAGGGCGGCATTCACCCCTCCACTTT.

In its sample, this clonotype was seen a few times. The gene calls are TRBV5-1 and TRBJ2-2; D remains unclear. Germline V gives CDR1 SGHRS, CDR2 YFSETQ. The CDR3 runs 12 residues. V lost 5 bases, J lost 5 bases, and 7 bases lay in between. CDR3 coding DNA: TGCGCCAGCAGTTTTACGACCGGGGAGCTGTTTTTT. Amino acid sequence: CASSFTTGELFF.

This clonotype was observed a handful of times. The chain is built from TRBV20-1 and TRBJ2-3, with D perhaps TRBD2 (5 bases). Germline V gives CDR1 DFQATT, CDR2 SNEGSKA (reference sequence). The CDR3 is 13 residues long. Trimming took 3 bases from V and 3 from J, leaving 10 bases between them. The CDR3 loop reads CSARNSGTDTQYF. The DNA for the CDR3 is TGCAGTGCTAGGAACAGCGGAACAGATACGCAGTATTTT.

This clonotype was recorded many times. The chain uses TRBV5-6 and TRBJ1-2; no clear D gene. CDR3 length equals 16 residues. The V and J ends lost 0 bases and 2 bases respectively, with 14 bases between them. The germline V gene encodes CDR1 SGHDT and CDR2 YYEEEE. This CDR3 is CASSLEQLSSNYGYTF. CDR3 sequence (DNA): TGTGCCAGCAGCTTGGAACAGCTATCCAGCAACTATGGCTACACCTTC.

This clonotype was observed a handful of times. The V and J genes are TRBV9 and TRBJ1-6; D is unresolved. CDR3 length: 15 amino acids. V was shortened by 1 base and J by 8 bases, with 13 bases between the two germline ends. CDR1 is SGDLS and CDR2 is YYNGEE in the germline V gene. In DNA, the CDR3 is TGTGCCAGCAGCGTATCCCCGACTCCTGATTCACCCCTCCACTTT. This translates into CASSVSPTPDSPLHF.